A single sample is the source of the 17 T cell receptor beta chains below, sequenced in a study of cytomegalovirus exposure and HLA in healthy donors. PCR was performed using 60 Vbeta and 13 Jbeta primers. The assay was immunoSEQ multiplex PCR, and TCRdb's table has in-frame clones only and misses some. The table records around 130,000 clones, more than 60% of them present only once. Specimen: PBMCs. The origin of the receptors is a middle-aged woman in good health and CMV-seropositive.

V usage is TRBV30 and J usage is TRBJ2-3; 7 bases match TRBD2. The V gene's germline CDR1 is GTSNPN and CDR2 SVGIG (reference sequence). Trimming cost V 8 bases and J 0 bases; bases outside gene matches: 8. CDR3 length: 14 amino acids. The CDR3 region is CARKVAGSTDTQYF. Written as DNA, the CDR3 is TGTGCCCGAAAAGTAGCGGGCAGCACAGATACGCAGTATTTT.

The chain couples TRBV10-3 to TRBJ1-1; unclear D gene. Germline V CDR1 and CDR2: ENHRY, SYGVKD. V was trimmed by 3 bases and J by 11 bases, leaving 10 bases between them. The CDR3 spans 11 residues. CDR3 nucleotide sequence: TGTGCCATCAGTGATGGCGGGTGGGCTTTCTTT. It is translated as CAISDGGWAFF.

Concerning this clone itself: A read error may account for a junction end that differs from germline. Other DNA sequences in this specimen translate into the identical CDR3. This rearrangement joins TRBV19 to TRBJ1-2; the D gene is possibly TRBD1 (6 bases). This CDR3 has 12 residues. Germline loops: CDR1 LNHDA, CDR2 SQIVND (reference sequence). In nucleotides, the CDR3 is TGTGCCAGTACAGGGACAAACTATGGCTATACCTTC. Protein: CASTGTNYGYTF.

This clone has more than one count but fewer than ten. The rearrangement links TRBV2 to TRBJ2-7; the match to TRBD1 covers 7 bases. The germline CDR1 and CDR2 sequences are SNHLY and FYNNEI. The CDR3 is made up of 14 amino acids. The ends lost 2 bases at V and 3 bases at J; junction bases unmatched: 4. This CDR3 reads CASSERQGHYEQYF. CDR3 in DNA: TGTGCCAGCAGTGAAAGACAGGGACACTACGAGCAGTACTTC.

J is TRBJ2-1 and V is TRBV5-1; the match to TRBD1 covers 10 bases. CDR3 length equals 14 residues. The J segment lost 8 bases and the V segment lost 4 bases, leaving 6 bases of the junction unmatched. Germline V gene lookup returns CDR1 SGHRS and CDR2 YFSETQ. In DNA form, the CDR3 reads TGCGCCAGCAGCGCATCCGGACAGGGGGATGAGCAGTTCTTC. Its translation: CASSASGQGDEQFF.

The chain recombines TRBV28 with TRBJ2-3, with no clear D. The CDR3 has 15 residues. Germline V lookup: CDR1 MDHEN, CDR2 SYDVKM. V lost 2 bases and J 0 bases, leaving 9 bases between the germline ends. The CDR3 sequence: CASSLGSLSTDTQYF. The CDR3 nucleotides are TGTGCCAGCAGTTTAGGCAGTCTTAGCACAGATACGCAGTATTTT.

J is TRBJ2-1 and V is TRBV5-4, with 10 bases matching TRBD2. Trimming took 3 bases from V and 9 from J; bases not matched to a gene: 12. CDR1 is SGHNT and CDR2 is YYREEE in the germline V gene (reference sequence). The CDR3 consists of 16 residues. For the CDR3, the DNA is TGTGCCAGCAGCTCAGATAGCGGGGGGTCTATAGGTGAGCAGTTCTTC. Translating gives CASSSDSGGSIGEQFF.

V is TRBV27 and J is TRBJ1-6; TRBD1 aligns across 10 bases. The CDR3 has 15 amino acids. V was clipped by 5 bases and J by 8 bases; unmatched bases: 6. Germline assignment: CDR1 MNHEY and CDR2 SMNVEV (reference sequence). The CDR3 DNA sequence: TGTGCCAGCAGTCCTAGACAGGGGGCTGATTCACCCCTCCACTTT. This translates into CASSPRQGADSPLHF.

CDR3 loop: CASSDFGLGTDTQYF. CDR3 coding DNA: TGTGCCAGCAGTGACTTCGGACTTGGCACAGATACGCAGTATTTT. The chain recombines TRBV2 with TRBJ2-3; a possible D gene is TRBD2 (5 bases). Germline-derived CDR1 and CDR2 are SNHLY and FYNNEI. Trimming removed 3 bases at V and 1 base at J, with 11 bases between. The CDR3 loop spans 15 amino acids.

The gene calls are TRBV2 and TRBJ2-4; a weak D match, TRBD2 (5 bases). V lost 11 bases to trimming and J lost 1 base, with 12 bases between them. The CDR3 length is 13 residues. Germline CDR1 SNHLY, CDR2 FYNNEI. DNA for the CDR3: TGTGCCGGACGAGGGATGGCCAAAAACATTCAGTACTTC. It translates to CAGRGMAKNIQYF.

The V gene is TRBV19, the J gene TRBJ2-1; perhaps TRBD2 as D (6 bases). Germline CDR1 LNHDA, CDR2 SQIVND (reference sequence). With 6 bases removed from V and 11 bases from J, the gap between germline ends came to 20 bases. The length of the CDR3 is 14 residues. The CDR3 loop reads CASRKTPSGVKQFF. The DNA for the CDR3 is TGTGCCAGTAGAAAAACCCCGTCGGGGGTGAAGCAGTTCTTC. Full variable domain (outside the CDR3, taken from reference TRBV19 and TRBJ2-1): DGGITQSPKYLFRKEGQNVTLSCEQNLNHDAMYWYRQDPGQGLRLIYYSQIVNDFQKGDIAEGYSVSREKKESFPLTVTSAQKNPTAFYLCASRKTPSGVKQFFGPGTRLTVL.

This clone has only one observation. CDR3 protein: CASSPQFRNTEAFF. In DNA form, the CDR3 reads TGTGCCAGTAGTCCTCAATTCAGGAACACTGAAGCTTTCTTT. The chain has TRBV19 and TRBJ1-1, with D unresolved. CDR3 length equals 14 residues. Germline V gene sequence: CDR1 LNHDA, CDR2 SQIVND (reference sequence). V was shortened by 5 bases and J by 1 base, with 11 bases between the two germline ends.

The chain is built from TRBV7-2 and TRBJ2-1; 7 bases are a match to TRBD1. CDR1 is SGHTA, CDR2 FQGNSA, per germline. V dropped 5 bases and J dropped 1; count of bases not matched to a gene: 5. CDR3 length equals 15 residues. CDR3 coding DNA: TGTGCCAGCAGCACCCGACAGGGTTCCTACAATGAGCAGTTCTTC. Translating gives CASSTRQGSYNEQFF.

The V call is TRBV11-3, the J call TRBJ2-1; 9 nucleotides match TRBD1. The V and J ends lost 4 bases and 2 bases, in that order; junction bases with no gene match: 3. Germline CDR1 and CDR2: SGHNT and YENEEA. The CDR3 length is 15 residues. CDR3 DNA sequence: TGTGCCAGCAGCTCGGGACAGGGAGCCTACAATGAGCAGTTCTTC. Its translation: CASSSGQGAYNEQFF.

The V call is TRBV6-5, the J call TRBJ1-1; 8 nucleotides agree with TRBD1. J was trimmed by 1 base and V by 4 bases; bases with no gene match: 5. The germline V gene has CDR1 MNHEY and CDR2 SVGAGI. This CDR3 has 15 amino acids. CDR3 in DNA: TGTGCCAGCAGTTCTCCAGGGGGCCCGAACACTGAAGCTTTCTTT. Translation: CASSSPGGPNTEAFF.

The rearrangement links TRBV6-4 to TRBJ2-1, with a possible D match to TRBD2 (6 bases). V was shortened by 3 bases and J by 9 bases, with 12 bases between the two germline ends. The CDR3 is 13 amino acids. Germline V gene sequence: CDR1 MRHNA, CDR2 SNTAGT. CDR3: CASSDGGAGEQFF. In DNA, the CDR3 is TGTGCCAGCAGTGATGGAGGGGCGGGTGAGCAGTTCTTC.

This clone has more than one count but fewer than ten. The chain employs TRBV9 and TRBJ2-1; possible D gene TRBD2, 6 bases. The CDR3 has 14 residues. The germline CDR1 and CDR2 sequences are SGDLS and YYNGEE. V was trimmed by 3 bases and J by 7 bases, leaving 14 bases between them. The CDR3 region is CASSETGVGNEQFF. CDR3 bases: TGTGCCAGCAGCGAGACGGGAGTGGGTAATGAGCAGTTCTTC.